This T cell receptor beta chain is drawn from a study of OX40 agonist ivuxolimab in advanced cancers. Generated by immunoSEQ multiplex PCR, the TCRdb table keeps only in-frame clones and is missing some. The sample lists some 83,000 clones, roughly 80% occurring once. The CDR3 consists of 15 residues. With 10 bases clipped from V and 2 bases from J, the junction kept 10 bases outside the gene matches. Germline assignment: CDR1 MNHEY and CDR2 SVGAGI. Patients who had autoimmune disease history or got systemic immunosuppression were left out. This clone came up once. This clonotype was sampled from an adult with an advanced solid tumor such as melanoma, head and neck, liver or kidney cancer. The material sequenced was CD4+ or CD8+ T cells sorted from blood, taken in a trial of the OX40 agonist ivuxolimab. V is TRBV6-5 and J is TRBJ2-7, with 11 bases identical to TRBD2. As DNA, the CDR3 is TGTGCCACAAGAGGGGGGACTAGCGGAACCTACGAGCAGTACTTC. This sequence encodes CATRGGTSGTYEQYF.